This record concerns one T cell receptor beta chain sequence. Time point meaning: after dendritic cell vaccination, including at tumor progression/relapse. The repertoire was sequenced with immunoSEQ multiplex PCR; TCRdb's copy has only in-frame clones and lacks some. Altogether roughly 100,000 clones are present, around 90% being singletons, with the ten largest covering approximately 2.7%. The data are from a study of glioma-infiltrating T cells after dendritic cell vaccination. CDR1 SGDLS and CDR2 YYNGEE come from the germline V gene. This CDR3 has 15 residues. V was shortened by 2 bases and J by 0 bases, with 9 bases between the two germline ends.

This rearrangement joins TRBV9 to TRBJ2-1, with D possibly being TRBD1 (6 bases). This sequence originates from a human donor with glioblastoma. The input for sequencing was blood, taken after dendritic cell vaccination. This CDR3 reads CASSVTGNSYNEQFF. The DNA for the CDR3 is TGTGCCAGCAGCGTTACAGGGAACTCCTACAATGAGCAGTTCTTC.